Presented here are 17 T cell receptor beta chains from one specimen sequenced in a study of blood T cell repertoires in COVID-19. The table came from immunoSEQ multiplex PCR; TCRdb's copy has only in-frame clones and leaves some out. Of some 380,000 clones listed, around 87% are singletons. The material sequenced was PBMCs or T cells enriched from blood (not recorded which). The receptors here all came from a man aged 30 to 45 who had recovered from COVID-19.

This clone was picked up one time. V is TRBV3-1 (or the pseudogene TRBV3-2) and J is TRBJ2-7; weak D call: TRBD1 (5 bases). Trimming removed 4 bases from V and 0 bases from J, with 13 bases in between. The CDR3 length is 15 residues. The germline V gene encodes CDR1 LGHDT and CDR2 YNNKEL (reference sequence). The CDR3 nucleotides read TGTGCCAGCAGCCCCAATAGTAGGGGCTCCTACGAGCAGTACTTC. This codes for CASSPNSRGSYEQYF.

The chain couples TRBV19 to TRBJ1-1; TRBD1 might be the D (6 bases). Germline lookup yields CDR1 LNHDA and CDR2 SQIVND (reference sequence). V lost 6 bases and J 1 base, leaving 12 bases between the germline ends. The CDR3 loop spans 14 amino acids. The CDR3 DNA follows: TGTGCCAGTAGGACGGGACACTGGAACACTGAAGCTTTCTTT. This sequence encodes CASRTGHWNTEAFF. Full variable domain (rest looked up from reference TRBV19 and TRBJ1-1): DGGITQSPKYLFRKEGQNVTLSCEQNLNHDAMYWYRQDPGQGLRLIYYSQIVNDFQKGDIAEGYSVSREKKESFPLTVTSAQKNPTAFYLCASRTGHWNTEAFFGQGTRLTVV.

V usage is TRBV7-9 and J usage is TRBJ1-1, with D maybe TRBD1 (5 bases). Germline V CDR1 and CDR2: SEHNR, FQNEAQ (reference sequence). V lost 5 bases to trimming and J lost 1 base, with 11 bases between them. The CDR3 spans 14 residues. The CDR3 DNA follows: TGTGCCAGCAGCCTTTGGGGCGGGAACACTGAAGCTTTCTTT. It is translated as CASSLWGGNTEAFF. The full variable domain, its missing parts supplied by reference TRBV7-9 and TRBJ1-1, is DTGVSQNPRHKITKRGQNVTFRCDPISEHNRLYWYRQTLGQGPEFLTYFQNEAQLEKSRLLSDRFSAERPKGSFSTLEIQRTEQGDSAMYLCASSLWGGNTEAFFGQGTRLTVV.

The genes are TRBV3-1 (or the pseudogene TRBV3-2) and TRBJ2-7; D not certain. Germline CDR1 LGHDT, CDR2 YNNKEL (reference sequence). The CDR3 runs to 12 residues. Between the trimmed V and J ends, which lost 1 base and 3 bases, there was a span of 4 bases. DNA of the CDR3: TGTGCCAGCAGCCAAGCCGTCTACGAGCAGTACTTC. Its protein product is CASSQAVYEQYF.

This chain joins TRBV2 and TRBJ2-1; 7 bases agree with TRBD2. The V gene's germline CDR1 is SNHLY and CDR2 FYNNEI. The V and J ends lost 7 bases and 4 bases, in that order; junction bases with no gene match: 10. The CDR3 spans 15 residues. CDR3 nucleotide sequence: TGTGCCAGCACCATCAGCCTAGCGGAGTACAATGAGCAGTTCTTC. This sequence encodes CASTISLAEYNEQFF.

A remark on this clone: A junction end diverges from the germline sequence, so it may reflect a read error. The chain recombines TRBV5-1 with TRBJ2-3; 13 nucleotides align to TRBD2. This CDR3 has 13 amino acids. Germline assignment: CDR1 SGHRS and CDR2 YFSETQ. The CDR3 is CASSPGTSGAPSF. The CDR3 DNA sequence: TGCGCCAGCAGCCCTGGGACTAGCGGGGCCCCCTCCTTT.

As regards this clone: A junction boundary mismatches the germline segment, possibly from a read error. The V gene is TRBV4-3, the J gene TRBJ1-2; 8 nucleotides line up with TRBD1. CDR1 and CDR2 (germline): LGHNA, YSLEER. There are 15 residues in the CDR3. The CDR3 region is CVSSQGQGASYGYTF. DNA for the CDR3: TGCGTCAGCAGCCAAGGGCAGGGGGCGTCCTATGGCTACACCTTC.

V and J are TRBV4-1 and TRBJ2-3, with 12 bases fitting TRBD2. Germline lookup yields CDR1 MGHRA and CDR2 YSYEKL. The CDR3 length is 18 residues. V was pared by 4 bases and J by 3 bases, with 11 bases of the junction left unmatched. The DNA of the CDR3 is TGCGCCAGCAGCCTCAGGACTTCTACTAGCGGGGGGACAGATACGCAGTATTTT. Its translation: CASSLRTSTSGGTDTQYF.

This clone was recorded once. The chain joins TRBV15 to TRBJ1-6; D is undetermined. Germline values: CDR1 LNHNV, CDR2 YYDKDF (reference sequence). V was cut by 4 bases and J by 9 bases, with 7 bases left in between. This CDR3 is built from 12 residues. Here the CDR3 DNA reads TGTGCCACCAGCACAGGACTTTCACCCCTCCACTTT. As protein: CATSTGLSPLHF. The variable domain in full, with the rest retrieved from reference TRBV15 and TRBJ1-6, is DAMVIQNPRYQVTQFGKPVTLSCSQTLNHNVMYWYQQKSSQAPKLLFHYYDKDFNNEADTPDNFQSRRPNTSFCFLDIRSPGLGDTAMYLCATSTGLSPLHFGNGTRLTVT.

The V gene is TRBV6-5, the J gene TRBJ2-2; 10 bases agree with TRBD1. V lost 11 bases and J lost 3; bases outside the gene matches: 6. The germline CDR1 and CDR2 sequences are MNHEY and SVGAGI. The CDR3 is 14 residues long. Here the CDR3 DNA reads TGTGCCGGTTCGACAGGGGGCTACACCGGGGAGCTGTTTTTT. This sequence encodes CAGSTGGYTGELFF.

The gene calls are TRBV19 and TRBJ1-2; 7 nucleotides align to TRBD1. This CDR3 is 18 amino acids long. Germline CDR1 reads LNHDA; CDR2 reads SQIVND (reference sequence). J lost 2 bases, V lost 1 base, and 13 bases had no gene match. The CDR3 coding sequence is TGTGCCAGTAGTATAGTTCTCGGCCAGGACAGGCTGAACTATGGCTACACCTTC. It translates to CASSIVLGQDRLNYGYTF.

The chain recombines TRBV2 with TRBJ1-2, with TRBD1 matching over 7 bases. From germline, CDR1 is SNHLY and CDR2 FYNNEI. The CDR3 runs 14 residues. The J segment lost 5 bases and the V segment lost 5 bases, leaving 8 bases of the junction unmatched. CDR3 amino acids: CASSSVGTAYGYTF. Written as DNA, the CDR3 is TGTGCCAGCAGTTCGGTCGGGACAGCATATGGCTACACCTTC.

The rearrangement uses TRBV7-8 and TRBJ1-4; TRBD1 matches at 12 bases. The V and J ends lost 6 bases and 7 bases, in that order; junction bases with no gene match: 12. Germline-derived CDR1 and CDR2 are SGHVS and FQNEAQ. The CDR3 extends over 17 amino acids. For the CDR3, the DNA is TGTGCCAGCAGTTTTAACATACCGGGACAGGGGGCTGAAAAACTGTTTTTT. Its protein product is CASSFNIPGQGAEKLFF.

The CDR3 DNA reads as TGTGCCTCCACAACTAGCGGGGTTTCAGATACGCAGTATTTT. This gives the protein CASTTSGVSDTQYF. J is TRBJ2-3 and V is TRBV6-5; 10 bases line up with TRBD2. This CDR3 region has 14 residues. V shed 11 bases, J shed 4 bases, and the junction held 9 bases outside the gene matches. Germline CDR1 reads MNHEY; CDR2 reads SVGAGI.

V usage is TRBV3-1 (or the pseudogene TRBV3-2) and J usage is TRBJ1-2, with a possible D match to TRBD1 (5 bases). Looked up from germline, CDR1 is LGHDT and CDR2 is YNNKEL (reference sequence). V was shortened by 4 bases and J by 8 bases, with 17 bases between the two germline ends. CDR3 length: 14 residues. CDR3 protein: CASSPTAGGRGYTF. In nucleotides, the CDR3 is TGTGCCAGCAGCCCCACGGCGGGGGGACGGGGCTACACCTTC.

The chain recombines TRBV2 with TRBJ1-2; unclear D gene. Trimming left V 1 base short and J 7 bases short, with 7 bases between. Germline assignment: CDR1 SNHLY and CDR2 FYNNEI. This CDR3 has 12 residues. The CDR3 bases are TGTGCCAGCAGTGAAGGTTTCGGTGGCTACACCTTC. This codes for CASSEGFGGYTF.

This sequence joins TRBV6-2 or TRBV6-3 and TRBJ1-1, with TRBD1 identical over 8 bases. CDR1 MNHEY and CDR2 SVGEGT come from the germline V gene. V gave up 5 bases and J gave up 5 bases; unmatched junction bases: 7. The CDR3 length is 14 residues. The CDR3 reads CASSGDRHLTEAFF. The CDR3 DNA sequence: TGTGCCAGCAGTGGGGACAGGCACTTGACTGAAGCTTTCTTT.